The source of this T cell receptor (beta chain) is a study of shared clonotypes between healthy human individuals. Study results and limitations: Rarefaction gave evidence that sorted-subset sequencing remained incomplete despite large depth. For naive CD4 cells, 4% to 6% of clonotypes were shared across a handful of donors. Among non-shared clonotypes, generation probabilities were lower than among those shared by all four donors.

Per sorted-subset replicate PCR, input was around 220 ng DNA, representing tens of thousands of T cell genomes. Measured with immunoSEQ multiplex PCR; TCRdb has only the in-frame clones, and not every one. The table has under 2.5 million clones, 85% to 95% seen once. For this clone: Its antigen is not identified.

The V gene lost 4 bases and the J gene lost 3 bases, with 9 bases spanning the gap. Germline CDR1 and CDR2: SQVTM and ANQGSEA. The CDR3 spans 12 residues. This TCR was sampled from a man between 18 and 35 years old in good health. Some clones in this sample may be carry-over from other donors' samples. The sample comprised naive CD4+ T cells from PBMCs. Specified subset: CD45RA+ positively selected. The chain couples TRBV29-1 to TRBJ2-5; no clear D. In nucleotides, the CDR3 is TGCAGCGTTGGGGCCAGTGAAGAGACCCAGTACTTC. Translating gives CSVGASEETQYF.